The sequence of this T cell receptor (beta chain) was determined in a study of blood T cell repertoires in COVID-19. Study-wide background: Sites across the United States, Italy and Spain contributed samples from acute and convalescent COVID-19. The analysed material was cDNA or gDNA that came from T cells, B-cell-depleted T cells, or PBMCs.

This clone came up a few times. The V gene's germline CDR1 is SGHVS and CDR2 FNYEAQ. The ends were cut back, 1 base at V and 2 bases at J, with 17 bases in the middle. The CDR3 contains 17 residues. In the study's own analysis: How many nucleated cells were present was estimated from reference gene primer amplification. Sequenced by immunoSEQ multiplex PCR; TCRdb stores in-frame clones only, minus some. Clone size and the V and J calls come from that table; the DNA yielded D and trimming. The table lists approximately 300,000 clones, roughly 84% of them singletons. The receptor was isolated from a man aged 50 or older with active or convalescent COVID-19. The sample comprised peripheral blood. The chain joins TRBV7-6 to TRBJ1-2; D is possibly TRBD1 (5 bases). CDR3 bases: TGTGCCAGCAGCTTAGTTGGGGTGGGGCCCTTCAACTATGGCTACACCTTC. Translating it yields CASSLVGVGPFNYGYTF. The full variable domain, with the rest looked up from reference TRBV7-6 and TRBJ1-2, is GAGVSQSPRYKVTKRGQDVALRCDPISGHVSLYWYRQALGQGPEFLTYFNYEAQQDKSGLPNDRFSAERPEGSISTLTIQRTEQRDSAMYRCASSLVGVGPFNYGYTFGSGTRLTVV.